This T cell receptor (beta chain) was recovered during a study of response to subunit inactivated influenza vaccine. Whole-study results and caveats: The authors offered the suggestion that each seasonal influenza vaccination recruits few new T cells.

Per germline, CDR1 LNHNV and CDR2 YYDKDF (reference sequence). This CDR3 is 14 amino acids long. V shed 1 base, J shed 9 bases, and the junction held 3 bases outside the gene matches. TCRdb recomputed calls from the RT-PCR reads with MiXCR, one row per CDR3 protein. The sample yields 800,000 to 1,000,000 distinct CDR3 sequences, 21% seen once. As concerns this clonotype: Its antigen remains unknown.

The specimen comprised PBMCs from blood, sampled around 5 days after vaccination. The receptor was derived from a man aged 50-59 years who received an inactivated influenza vaccine. The rearrangement uses TRBV15 and TRBJ1-6; 7 bases are shared with TRBD1. This chain's CDR3 is CATSRGTGGSPLHF. The DNA of the CDR3 is TGTGCCACCAGCAGAGGGACAGGAGGTTCACCCCTCCACTTT.